One and the same sample provided the 18 T cell receptor beta chains below, sequenced in a study of OX40 agonist ivuxolimab in advanced cancers. Measured with immunoSEQ multiplex PCR; TCRdb has only the in-frame clones, and not every one. The table includes tens of thousands of clones, roughly nine tenths detected once. The material was CD4+ or CD8+ T cells sorted from blood, obtained in a trial of the OX40 agonist ivuxolimab. These receptors were taken from an adult with an advanced solid tumor such as melanoma, head and neck, liver or kidney cancer.

The rearrangement links TRBV7-3 to TRBJ1-1, with D possibly matching TRBD1 (6 bases). V was cut by 2 bases and J by 5 bases, with 15 bases left in between. The CDR3 length is 15 residues. Germline V gene lookup returns CDR1 SGHTA and CDR2 FQGTGA. The CDR3 DNA is TGTGCCAGCAGCTTATTTCCAGGGGCAAAGACTGAAGCTTTCTTT. It is translated as CASSLFPGAKTEAFF. Variable domain in full (rest from reference TRBV7-3 and TRBJ1-1): GAGVSQTPSNKVTEKGKYVELRCDPISGHTALYWYRQSLGQGPEFLIYFQGTGAADDSGLPNDRFFAVRPEGSVSTLKIQRTERGDSAVYLCASSLFPGAKTEAFFGQGTRLTVV.

J is TRBJ2-1 and V is TRBV7-2; D is undetermined. This CDR3 has 15 residues. Germline V gives CDR1 SGHTA, CDR2 FQGNSA. Trimming stripped 1 base from V and 9 bases from J, with 16 bases between. In DNA form, the CDR3 reads TGTGCCAGCAGCTTAGGACCGGCCGCTGTGGGTGAGCAGTTCTTC. Translation gives CASSLGPAAVGEQFF. The full variable domain, rest sourced from reference TRBV7-2 and TRBJ2-1, is GAGVSQSPSNKVTEKGKDVELRCDPISGHTALYWYRQSLGQGLEFLIYFQGNSAPDKSGLPSDRFSAERTGGSVSTLTIQRTQQEDSAVYLCASSLGPAAVGEQFFGPGTRLTVL.

CDR3: CASRFGTGGSEAFF. The CDR3 DNA reads TGTGCCAGCAGGTTCGGGACAGGCGGTTCTGAAGCTTTCTTT. The chain has TRBV5-4 and TRBJ1-1; TRBD1 matches at 8 bases. V dropped 5 bases and J dropped 6; count of bases not matched to a gene: 9. Germline V gives CDR1 SGHNT, CDR2 YYREEE (reference sequence). The CDR3 length is 14 residues.

This clone ranks as medium-sized. V and J are TRBV27 and TRBJ2-2; 8 bases line up with TRBD2. The CDR3 spans 14 residues. Germline loops: CDR1 MNHEY, CDR2 SMNVEV (reference sequence). V trimming: 10 bases; J trimming: 5 bases; junction bases outside the gene matches: 9. CDR3 bases: TGTGCCACGGGGGGGATCGTCGGGACCGGGGAGCTGTTTTTT. Translating gives CATGGIVGTGELFF.

CDR3 nucleotides: TGTGCCAGCAGCCCTGTCAGCACCACCGGGGAGCTGTTTTTT. It yields the protein CASSPVSTTGELFF. This rearrangement joins TRBV7-8 to TRBJ2-2; no clear D. V was shortened by 5 bases and J by 4 bases, with 11 bases between the two germline ends. Germline V gene data show CDR1 as SGHVS and CDR2 as FQNEAQ. This CDR3 has 14 residues.

The chain combines TRBV12-5 with TRBJ2-2; 11 bases line up with TRBD2. The trim removed 3 bases at V and 6 bases at J, leaving 6 bases unmatched. The CDR3 length is 16 residues. CDR1 is LGHNT, CDR2 FRNRAP, per germline. The CDR3, as DNA: TGTGCTAGTGGTTTTACTAGCGGGAGAGTCCCCGGGGAGCTGTTTTTT. Its translation is CASGFTSGRVPGELFF.

The chain employs TRBV7-9 and TRBJ2-1; 7 bases match TRBD2. The CDR3 has 11 amino acids. Germline loops: CDR1 SEHNR, CDR2 FQNEAQ (reference sequence). V was clipped by 4 bases and J by 16 bases; unmatched bases: 7. The CDR3 sequence is CASSWGGWYFF. DNA for the CDR3: TGTGCCAGCAGCTGGGGGGGATGGTATTTCTTC.

The genes are TRBV28 and TRBJ2-5; 10 bases agree with TRBD1. The CDR3 has 14 residues. J was trimmed by 4 bases and V by 6 bases; bases with no gene match: 5. The germline gives CDR1 MDHEN, CDR2 SYDVKM. The CDR3 region has the DNA TGTGCCAGCAGCGAGACAGGGGGCCGAGAGACCCAGTACTTC. Translation: CASSETGGRETQYF. The entire variable domain, with the rest obtained from reference TRBV28 and TRBJ2-5, is as follows: DVKVTQSSRYLVKRTGEKVFLECVQDMDHENMFWYRQDPGLGLRLIYFSYDVKMKEKGDIPEGYSVSREKKERFSLILESASTNQTSMYLCASSETGGRETQYFGPGTRLLVL.

This clone was observed a handful of times. J is TRBJ2-7 and V is TRBV4-2; D may be TRBD1 or TRBD2 (5 bases each). The CDR3 contains 16 residues. V was cut by 0 bases and J by 0 bases, with 12 bases left in between. Germline-derived CDR1 and CDR2 are LGHNA and YNFKEQ. The CDR3 DNA is TGTGCCAGCAGCCAAGACCAGGGTGAGGGCTCCTACGAGCAGTACTTC. Protein sequence: CASSQDQGEGSYEQYF.

The gene calls are TRBV6-1 and TRBJ1-1, with a tentative D call TRBD1 (6 bases). V was pared by 2 bases and J by 6 bases, with 22 bases between. The CDR3 length is 17 residues. Germline V gives CDR1 MNHNS, CDR2 SASEGT. The DNA of the CDR3 is TGTGCCAGCAGTGAATCCGGGACACGGGTCAAGGGATCTGAAGCTTTCTTT. Its translation is CASSESGTRVKGSEAFF.

The chain employs TRBV28 and TRBJ1-1, with D unresolved. The CDR3 runs 17 residues. V lost 6 bases and J lost 3, with 23 bases in between. Germline values: CDR1 MDHEN, CDR2 SYDVKM. The CDR3 loop reads CASSKAADLVDYTEAFF. CDR3 DNA sequence: TGTGCCAGCAGCAAAGCGGCGGATTTGGTCGATTACACTGAAGCTTTCTTT. Supplemented by reference TRBV28 and TRBJ1-1, the full variable domain reads DVKVTQSSRYLVKRTGEKVFLECVQDMDHENMFWYRQDPGLGLRLIYFSYDVKMKEKGDIPEGYSVSREKKERFSLILESASTNQTSMYLCASSKAADLVDYTEAFFGQGTRLTVV.

The J gene is TRBJ1-1, the V gene TRBV4-2; D is undetermined. Germline CDR1 reads LGHNA; CDR2 reads YNFKEQ. CDR3 length: 14 residues. The V end was cut by 0 bases, the J end by 2 bases, with 7 bases between. The CDR3 coding sequence is TGTGCCAGCAGCCAAGAGGAGGGTAACACTGAAGCTTTCTTT. This sequence encodes CASSQEEGNTEAFF.

This rearrangement joins TRBV10-3 to TRBJ2-7; 11 nucleotides match TRBD1. Trimming at V came to 3 bases and at J to 3 bases, leaving 7 bases not matched to a gene. The CDR3 covers 16 residues. Germline V gene sequence: CDR1 ENHRY, CDR2 SYGVKD. The CDR3 sequence: CAISEPGTGGNYEQYF. As DNA, the CDR3 is TGTGCCATCAGTGAACCCGGGACAGGGGGTAACTACGAGCAGTACTTC.

The V call is TRBV11-2, the J call TRBJ2-7; D unresolved. Germline assignment: CDR1 SGHAT and CDR2 FQNNGV. The CDR3 covers 15 residues. Between the trimmed V and J ends, which lost 1 base and 0 bases, there was a span of 10 bases. CDR3 sequence (DNA): TGTGCCAGCAGCTTAGGTAGCTTCAGCTCCTACGAGCAGTACTTC. Translating gives CASSLGSFSSYEQYF.

The V and J genes are TRBV27 and TRBJ1-5; D unresolved. The length of the CDR3 is 14 residues. Germline V gene data show CDR1 as MNHEY and CDR2 as SMNVEV (reference sequence). The germline V and J ends were trimmed by 2 bases and 3 bases, with 8 bases remaining between them. The CDR3 DNA reads as TGTGCCAGCAGTTTAGCCAGAACCAATCAGCCCCAGCATTTT. Protein product: CASSLARTNQPQHF.

V gene TRBV13 combines with J gene TRBJ2-2; the match to TRBD1 covers 9 bases. Looked up from germline, CDR1 is PRHDT and CDR2 is FYEKMQ (reference sequence). The CDR3 runs to 17 residues. V lost 2 bases and J lost 2; bases outside the gene matches: 6. CDR3 sequence reads: CASSLTTDRGNTGELFF. In nucleotides, the CDR3 is TGTGCCAGCAGCTTAACGACGGACAGGGGAAACACCGGGGAGCTGTTTTTT.

This chain links TRBV13 with TRBJ2-7; 13 bases are a match to TRBD2. Germline V gene lookup returns CDR1 PRHDT and CDR2 FYEKMQ (reference sequence). Trimming at V came to 3 bases and at J to 0 bases, leaving 2 bases not matched to a gene. The CDR3 contains 16 residues. The CDR3 nucleotides read TGTGCCAGCAGCTTCCGGACTAGCGGGAGCTCCTACGAGCAGTACTTC. It is translated as CASSFRTSGSSYEQYF.

The chain joins TRBV4-3 to TRBJ2-1; 9 bases match TRBD2. CDR3 length: 18 amino acids. Looked up from germline, CDR1 is LGHNA and CDR2 is YSLEER. V shed 0 bases and J 3 bases; nucleotides not matched to a gene: 9. CDR3 residues: CASSQDHSGGTNYNEQFF. The CDR3 DNA reads TGCGCCAGCAGCCAAGACCACAGCGGGGGGACCAACTACAATGAGCAGTTCTTC.